By share of the sample, the clone carrying this TCR beta chain is medium-sized. The sample comes from a study of spatial heterogeneity in lung cancer. Study-wide background: Detected sequences consistently included more beta-chain ones than alpha-chain ones.

Time point in this sample: sample taken at primary tumor resection. The donors comprised about 70 untreated early-stage non-small cell lung cancer patients. Whole RNA obtained from tumor, nontumor lung or frozen PBMC underwent sequencing without sorting. The V gene end was trimmed by 1 base and the J gene end by 7 bases; junction bases not matched to a gene: 6. Germline CDR1 and CDR2: DFQATT and SNEGSKA (reference sequence). This CDR3 spans 13 amino acids. TCR cDNA molecules each carried a unique molecular identifier. TCRdb redid the calling of the 5' RACE reads with MiXCR, one entry per CDR3 protein. This sample carries roughly 1,800 distinct CDR3 sequences, approximately 11% of them seen once, and the ten largest clones take around 12%.

Sequencing was performed on normal lung tissue next to the tumor, taken at surgery. The chain recombines TRBV20-1 with TRBJ2-7; 8 bases map to TRBD1. The TCR sequence derives from a female donor with early-stage non-small cell lung cancer. In DNA, the CDR3 is TGCAGTGCTAGAGGGACAGGGTCGGTGGAGCAGTACTTC. Translated, it gives CSARGTGSVEQYF.